The 22 T cell receptor beta chains in this list originate from one sample, sequenced in a study of human T cells and chemical hapten exposure. The time point: pre-sensitization, week 0. Documented treatment: therapeutic diphenylcyclopropenone sensitization with weekly scalp DPC. TCRdb recomputed calls from the RACE reads with MiXCR, one row per CDR3 protein. The sample records approximately 400,000 distinct CDR3 sequences, roughly 5% being singletons. The sequenced sample was whole blood, obtained in connection with sensitization to the hapten diphenylcyclopropenone (DPC). Receptors were obtained from a woman aged 45-65 years with alopecia areata. Some clones in this sample may be carry-over from other donors' samples.

This clonotype has at least ten counts. The CDR3 is CASSSFVETQYF. In DNA form, the CDR3 reads TGTGCCAGCAGCTCCTTCGTAGAGACCCAGTACTTC. The chain is built from TRBV5-6 and TRBJ2-5; no definite D call. The CDR3 totals 12 residues. Germline CDR1 SGHDT, CDR2 YYEEEE. Trimming removed 3 bases from V and 4 bases from J, with 7 bases in between.

The sample holds many counts of this clonotype. The gene calls are TRBV5-4 and TRBJ1-1; no definite D call. Trimming cost V 2 bases and J 3 bases, with 11 bases left between them. This CDR3 contains 14 residues. CDR1 is SGHNT and CDR2 is YYREEE in the germline V gene (reference sequence). The CDR3 region is CASSLLPEDTEAFF. The CDR3 DNA reads TGTGCCAGCAGCTTACTACCGGAGGACACTGAAGCTTTCTTT.

This clonotype was observed a few times. The CDR3 nucleotides read TGTGCCAGCTCACCGAGGGTCCATAACTATGGCTACACCTTC. As protein: CASSPRVHNYGYTF. The chain carries TRBV18 and TRBJ1-2; D is ambiguous. Germline V lookup: CDR1 KGHSH, CDR2 LQKENI. V lost 3 bases to trimming and J lost 1 base, with 9 bases between them. This CDR3 comprises 14 residues.

This clonotype has only a few counts. V is TRBV7-2 and J is TRBJ2-3; the D is unclear. CDR3 length equals 13 residues. Germline V gives CDR1 SGHTA, CDR2 FQGNSA. V lost 3 bases and J 2 bases, leaving 6 bases between the germline ends. CDR3 amino acids: CASSFADTDTQYF. The CDR3 DNA is TGTGCCAGCAGCTTCGCGGACACAGATACGCAGTATTTT.

This clonotype has a count of ten or more. The chain couples TRBV11-1 to TRBJ2-3; 13 bases match TRBD2. Losses at the gene ends were 7 bases for V and 1 base for J; bases not matched to a gene: 5. The germline V gene encodes CDR1 SGHAT and CDR2 FQDESV (reference sequence). The CDR3 length is 16 residues. The DNA for the CDR3 is TGTGCCAGCAAGACTAGCGGGGGGCCCCGCACAGATACGCAGTATTTT. Translated: CASKTSGGPRTDTQYF.

This clonotype was observed a few times. This chain uses TRBV12-3 or TRBV12-4 with TRBJ1-5; 7 nucleotides match TRBD1. The CDR3 covers 14 residues. Trimming took 7 bases from V and 6 from J; bases not matched to a gene: 9. CDR3 loop: CASTPGGGGQPQHF. The DNA of the CDR3 is TGTGCCAGCACCCCAGGAGGGGGCGGTCAGCCCCAGCATTTT.

This clonotype was seen many times. The V and J genes are TRBV7-9 and TRBJ2-7; D assignment may be TRBD1 or TRBD2 (6 bases each). The CDR3 is 13 amino acids. Per the germline V gene, CDR1 is SEHNR and CDR2 is FQNEAQ (reference sequence). Trimming pared 6 bases from V and 3 bases from J, leaving 12 bases between. The CDR3 is CASRSGANYEQYF. The CDR3 region has the DNA TGTGCCAGCAGATCGGGGGCAAACTACGAGCAGTACTTC.

This chain uses TRBV12-3 or TRBV12-4 with TRBJ2-2; D unclear. V lost 8 bases to trimming and J lost 7 bases, with 11 bases between them. This CDR3 has 12 amino acids. The CDR3 coding sequence is TGTGCCAGCCTGCTTCGGATCGGGGAGCTGTTTTTT. It translates to CASLLRIGELFF.

On this clonotype: At one of its ends the junction is not consistent with the germline gene, which may arise from a read error. The chain is built from TRBV7-9 and TRBJ1-1; unclear D gene. CDR3 length equals 15 residues. Germline lookup yields CDR1 SEHNR and CDR2 FQNEAQ (reference sequence). The CDR3 sequence is CASSLADSRNPEAFF. CDR3 sequence (DNA): TGTGCCAGCAGCTTAGCGGATAGCAGGAACCCTGAAGCTTTCTTT.

This clonotype was counted ten times or more. The chain is built from TRBV7-3 and TRBJ1-1; D is perhaps TRBD1 (5 bases). The CDR3 contains 15 residues. Germline V lookup: CDR1 SGHTA, CDR2 FQGTGA. V lost 5 bases and J 4 bases, leaving 17 bases between the germline ends. CDR3: CASSPIGGAPTEAFF. CDR3 coding DNA: TGTGCCAGCAGCCCGATCGGAGGGGCGCCCACTGAAGCTTTCTTT. Looking up the rest from reference TRBV7-3 and TRBJ1-1 gives the full variable domain: GAGVSQTPSNKVTEKGKYVELRCDPISGHTALYWYRQSLGQGPEFLIYFQGTGAADDSGLPNDRFFAVRPEGSVSTLKIQRTERGDSAVYLCASSPIGGAPTEAFFGQGTRLTVV.

At least ten counts were recorded for this clonotype. This chain uses TRBV6-6 with TRBJ2-3; the D is unclear. Germline V lookup: CDR1 MNHNY, CDR2 SVGAGI (reference sequence). V was cut by 10 bases and J by 0 bases, with 17 bases left in between. The CDR3 covers 15 residues. The CDR3 DNA is TGTGCCACGCTACCGGGCGGCTCTAGCACAGATACGCAGTATTTT. Its translation is CATLPGGSSTDTQYF.

This clonotype was seen a few times. The chain links TRBV25-1 to TRBJ2-4; 8 positions agree with TRBD1. J lost 6 bases, V lost 7 bases, and 2 bases had no gene match. The germline gives CDR1 MGHDK, CDR2 SYGVNS. This CDR3 region has 12 residues. The CDR3 reads CASNQGANIQYF. CDR3 coding DNA: TGTGCCAGCAACCAGGGGGCAAACATTCAGTACTTC.

This clonotype was seen many times. The chain uses TRBV28 and TRBJ1-5, with 9 nucleotides matching TRBD1. Per germline, CDR1 MDHEN and CDR2 SYDVKM. V shed 6 bases, J shed 6 bases, and the junction held 12 bases outside the gene matches. The CDR3 is made up of 16 amino acids. This CDR3 reads CASSLRNRGRFQPQHF. The CDR3 nucleotides are TGTGCCAGCAGCCTTAGGAACAGGGGGCGTTTTCAGCCCCAGCATTTT. Full variable domain (rest looked up from reference TRBV28 and TRBJ1-5): DVKVTQSSRYLVKRTGEKVFLECVQDMDHENMFWYRQDPGLGLRLIYFSYDVKMKEKGDIPEGYSVSREKKERFSLILESASTNQTSMYLCASSLRNRGRFQPQHFGDGTRLSIL.

This clonotype was recorded a few times. The chain joins TRBV3-1 to TRBJ2-1, with D possibly TRBD2 on 5 matching bases. Germline values: CDR1 LGHDT, CDR2 YNNKEL (reference sequence). The CDR3 runs to 14 residues. V dropped 4 bases and J dropped 4 bases, with 11 bases sitting between them. The chain's CDR3 is CASSRDSVYNEQFF. CDR3 DNA sequence: TGTGCCAGCAGCCGGGATAGCGTTTACAATGAGCAGTTCTTC.

This clonotype was observed many times. The J gene is TRBJ1-1, the V gene TRBV2; D unclear. Germline CDR1 and CDR2: SNHLY and FYNNEI. The CDR3 is 12 amino acids. The V and J ends lost 4 bases and 4 bases respectively, with 7 bases between them. The CDR3 bases are TGTGCCAGCAGTGTCCTAAGCACTGAAGCTTTCTTT. Translating gives CASSVLSTEAFF.

There are many counts of this clonotype. The rearrangement links TRBV27 to TRBJ2-7; 7 bases match TRBD2. CDR1 MNHEY and CDR2 SMNVEV come from the germline V gene (reference sequence). The junction had 8 bases not matched to a gene; V was cut back by 6 bases and J by 6 bases. The CDR3 contains 13 residues. The DNA for the CDR3 is TGTGCCAGCAGCCCTCGACTAGCTTCCGAGCAGTACTTC. Protein sequence: CASSPRLASEQYF.

V and J are TRBV20-1 and TRBJ2-2, with 8 bases that match TRBD2. V was clipped by 6 bases and J by 4 bases; unmatched bases: 7. CDR1 is DFQATT, CDR2 SNEGSKA, per germline (reference sequence). The CDR3 loop spans 14 amino acids. This chain's CDR3 is CSAPSGSFTGELFF. The CDR3 DNA follows: TGCAGTGCCCCGAGCGGGAGTTTCACCGGGGAGCTGTTTTTT.

There are a few counts of this clonotype. The rearrangement uses TRBV6-6 and TRBJ2-7; 7 bases align to TRBD1. The CDR3 is 11 residues long. The germline gives CDR1 MNHNY, CDR2 SVGAGI (reference sequence). J lost 7 bases, V lost 9 bases, and 6 bases had no gene match. CDR3 protein: CASDRAGEQYF. The CDR3 DNA sequence: TGTGCCAGTGACAGGGCAGGTGAGCAGTACTTC.

At least ten counts were recorded for this clonotype. The chain has TRBV3-1 and TRBJ2-7; 10 bases are a match to TRBD1. The germline V gene encodes CDR1 LGHDT and CDR2 YNNKEL (reference sequence). This CDR3 has 17 residues. V shed 0 bases and J 2 bases; nucleotides not matched to a gene: 7. The CDR3 DNA follows: TGTGCCAGCAGCCAAGATCCGGGGACAGGGGCCACCTACGAGCAGTACTTC. It is translated as CASSQDPGTGATYEQYF.

This clonotype has a handful of counts. The genes are TRBV12-3 or TRBV12-4 and TRBJ2-3, with 13 bases identical to TRBD2. V lost 5 bases, J lost 2 bases, and 13 bases stayed unmatched. There are 19 residues in the CDR3. The DNA of the CDR3 is TGTGCCAGCAGTCTGACTAGCGGGGGGTTTTTTAGAATCACAGATACGCAGTATTTT. Protein product: CASSLTSGGFFRITDTQYF.

The gene calls are TRBV3-1 and TRBJ2-5; weak D call: TRBD2 (6 bases). Germline V gene lookup returns CDR1 LGHDT and CDR2 YNNKEL (reference sequence). CDR3 length: 14 residues. Trimming shortened V by 3 bases and J by 4 bases, and 12 bases separated the two germline ends. CDR3: CASSQGLSRETQYF. CDR3 in DNA: TGTGCCAGCAGCCAGGGACTCTCCCGAGAGACCCAGTACTTC.

This clonotype was counted at least ten times. As DNA, the CDR3 is TGTGCCAGCAGCGTAGGTCCCAGCGGGCAGACCTACGAGCAGTACTTC. This gives the protein CASSVGPSGQTYEQYF. The rearrangement joins TRBV9 to TRBJ2-7; the D gene is possibly TRBD2 (6 bases). The CDR3 consists of 16 residues. Between the trimmed V and J ends, which lost 0 bases and 2 bases, there was a span of 15 bases. Germline CDR1 is SGDLS and CDR2 is YYNGEE.